This TCR beta chain came from a study of blood T cell repertoires in COVID-19. Study in general: The study drew acute and convalescent COVID-19 samples from the United States, Italy and Spain. T cells, B-cell-depleted T cells, or PBMCs supplied cDNA or gDNA.

Using immunoSEQ multiplex PCR, the repertoire was profiled, and TCRdb retains in-frame clones only, with some absent. The table lists a few hundred thousand clones, around 89% of them singletons. The germline V gene has CDR1 SNHLY and CDR2 FYNNEI. The CDR3 extends over 12 amino acids. V lost 5 bases and J lost 3; bases outside the gene matches: 0. The chain is built from TRBV2 and TRBJ2-7, with 8 bases matching TRBD2. The clonotype originates from a man aged 25-45 years with acute or convalescent COVID-19. Sequenced sample: peripheral blood. The CDR3 DNA reads TGTGCCAGCAGTAGCGGGAGCTACGAGCAGTACTTC. It codes for CASSSGSYEQYF.